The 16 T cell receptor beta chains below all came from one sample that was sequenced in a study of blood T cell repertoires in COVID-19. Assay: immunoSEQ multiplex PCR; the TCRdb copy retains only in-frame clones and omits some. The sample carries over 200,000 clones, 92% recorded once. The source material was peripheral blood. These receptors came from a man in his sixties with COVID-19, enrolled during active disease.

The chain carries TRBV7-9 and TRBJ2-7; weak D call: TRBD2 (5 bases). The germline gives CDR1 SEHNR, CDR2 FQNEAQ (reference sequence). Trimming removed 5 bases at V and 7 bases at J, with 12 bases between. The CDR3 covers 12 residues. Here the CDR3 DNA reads TGTGCCAGCAGCCCAATGGGGAGTGAGCAGTACTTC. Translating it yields CASSPMGSEQYF.

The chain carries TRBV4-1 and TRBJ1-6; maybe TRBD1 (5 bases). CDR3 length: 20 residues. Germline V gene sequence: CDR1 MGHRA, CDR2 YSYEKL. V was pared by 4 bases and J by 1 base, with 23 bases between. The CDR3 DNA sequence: TGCGCCAGCAGCCCCCAGTATGGACACCGGACCAAATCCTATAATTCACCCCTCCACTTT. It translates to CASSPQYGHRTKSYNSPLHF.

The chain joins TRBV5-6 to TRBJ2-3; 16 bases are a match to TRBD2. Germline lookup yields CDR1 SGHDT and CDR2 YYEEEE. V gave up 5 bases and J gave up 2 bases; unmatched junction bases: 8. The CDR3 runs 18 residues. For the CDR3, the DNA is TGTGCCAGCAGTTTACCGGGACTAGCGGGAGGGGCCACAGATACGCAGTATTTT. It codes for CASSLPGLAGGATDTQYF.

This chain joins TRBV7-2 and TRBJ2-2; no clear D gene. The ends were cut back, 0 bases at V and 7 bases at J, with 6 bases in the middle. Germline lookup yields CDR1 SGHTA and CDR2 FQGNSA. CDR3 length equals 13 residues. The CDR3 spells CASSLANVGELFF. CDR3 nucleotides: TGTGCCAGCAGCTTAGCCAATGTCGGGGAGCTGTTTTTT.

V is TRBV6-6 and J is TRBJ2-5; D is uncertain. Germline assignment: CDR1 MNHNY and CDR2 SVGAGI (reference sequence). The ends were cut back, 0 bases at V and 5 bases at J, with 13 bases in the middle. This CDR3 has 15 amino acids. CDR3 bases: TGTGCCAGCAGTTACTCGACGCTCGGGTTGGAGACCCAGTACTTC. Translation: CASSYSTLGLETQYF.

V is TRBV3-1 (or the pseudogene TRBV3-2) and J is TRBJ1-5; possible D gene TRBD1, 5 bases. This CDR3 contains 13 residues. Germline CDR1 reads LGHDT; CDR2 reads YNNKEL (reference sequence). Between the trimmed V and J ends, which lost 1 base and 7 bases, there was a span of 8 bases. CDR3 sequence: CASSQVGGQPQHF. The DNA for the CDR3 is TGTGCCAGCAGCCAAGTCGGGGGACAGCCCCAGCATTTT.

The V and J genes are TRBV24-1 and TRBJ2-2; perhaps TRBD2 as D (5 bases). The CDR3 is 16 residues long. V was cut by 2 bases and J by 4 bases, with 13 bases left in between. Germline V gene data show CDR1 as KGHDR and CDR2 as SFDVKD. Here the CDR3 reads CATSDSPGFGTGELFF. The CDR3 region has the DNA TGTGCCACCAGTGATTCCCCGGGGTTCGGCACCGGGGAGCTGTTTTTT.

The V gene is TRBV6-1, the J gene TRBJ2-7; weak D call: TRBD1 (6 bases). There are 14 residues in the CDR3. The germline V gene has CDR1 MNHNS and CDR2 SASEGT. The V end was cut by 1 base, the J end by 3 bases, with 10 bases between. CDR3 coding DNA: TGTGCCAGCAGTGAAGACAGGGTAGTCTACGAGCAGTACTTC. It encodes CASSEDRVVYEQYF.

The CDR3 spells CASANTGDSINYGYTF. As DNA, the CDR3 is TGTGCCAGCGCAAACACAGGGGACTCAATCAACTATGGCTACACCTTC. This rearrangement joins TRBV19 to TRBJ1-2; 7 nucleotides match TRBD1. CDR1 is LNHDA, CDR2 SQIVND, per germline (reference sequence). The length of the CDR3 is 16 residues. The V segment lost 9 bases and the J segment 2 bases; nucleotides outside the gene matches: 15.

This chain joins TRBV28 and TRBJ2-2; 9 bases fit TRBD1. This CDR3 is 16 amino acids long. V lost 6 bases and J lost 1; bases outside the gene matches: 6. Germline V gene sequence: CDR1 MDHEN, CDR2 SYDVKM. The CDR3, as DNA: TGTGCCAGCAGGACGGACAGGGGCTTGAACACCGGGGAGCTGTTTTTT. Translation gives CASRTDRGLNTGELFF.

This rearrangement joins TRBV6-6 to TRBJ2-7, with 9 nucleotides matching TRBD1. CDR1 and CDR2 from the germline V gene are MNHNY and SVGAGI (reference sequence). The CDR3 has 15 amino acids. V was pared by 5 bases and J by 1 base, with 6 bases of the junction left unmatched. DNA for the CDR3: TGTGCCAGCAGTGGGACAGGGATAATTTCCTACGAGCAGTACTTC. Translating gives CASSGTGIISYEQYF.

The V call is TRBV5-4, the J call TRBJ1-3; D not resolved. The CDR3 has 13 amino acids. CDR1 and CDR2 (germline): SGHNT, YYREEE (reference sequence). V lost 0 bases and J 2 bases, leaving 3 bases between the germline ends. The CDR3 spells CASSLGTGNTIYF. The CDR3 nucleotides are TGTGCCAGCAGCTTGGGTACTGGAAACACCATATATTTT.

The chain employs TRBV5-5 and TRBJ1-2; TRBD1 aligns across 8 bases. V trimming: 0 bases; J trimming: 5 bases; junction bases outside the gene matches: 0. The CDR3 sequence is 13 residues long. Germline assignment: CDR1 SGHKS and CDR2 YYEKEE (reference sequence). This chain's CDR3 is CASSLGTGYGYTF. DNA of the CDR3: TGTGCCAGCAGCTTGGGGACAGGGTATGGCTACACCTTC.

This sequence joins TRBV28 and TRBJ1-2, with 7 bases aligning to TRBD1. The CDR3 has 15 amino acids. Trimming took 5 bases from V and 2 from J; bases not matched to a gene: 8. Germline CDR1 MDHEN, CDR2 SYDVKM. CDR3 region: CASSPGTAQNYGYTF. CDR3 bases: TGTGCCAGCAGTCCAGGGACAGCCCAAAACTATGGCTACACCTTC.

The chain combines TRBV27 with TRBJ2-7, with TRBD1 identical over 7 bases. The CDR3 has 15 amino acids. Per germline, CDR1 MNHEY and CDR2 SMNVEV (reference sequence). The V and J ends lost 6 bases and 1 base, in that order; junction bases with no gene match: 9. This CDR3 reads CASRAGTVNSYEQYF. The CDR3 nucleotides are TGTGCCAGCAGAGCCGGGACAGTAAATTCCTACGAGCAGTACTTC.

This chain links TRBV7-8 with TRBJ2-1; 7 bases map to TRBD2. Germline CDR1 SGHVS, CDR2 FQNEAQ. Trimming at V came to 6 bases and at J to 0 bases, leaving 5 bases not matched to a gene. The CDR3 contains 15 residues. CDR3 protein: CASRAERGSYNEQFF. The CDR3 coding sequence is TGTGCCAGCAGAGCTGAGCGGGGCTCCTACAATGAGCAGTTCTTC.